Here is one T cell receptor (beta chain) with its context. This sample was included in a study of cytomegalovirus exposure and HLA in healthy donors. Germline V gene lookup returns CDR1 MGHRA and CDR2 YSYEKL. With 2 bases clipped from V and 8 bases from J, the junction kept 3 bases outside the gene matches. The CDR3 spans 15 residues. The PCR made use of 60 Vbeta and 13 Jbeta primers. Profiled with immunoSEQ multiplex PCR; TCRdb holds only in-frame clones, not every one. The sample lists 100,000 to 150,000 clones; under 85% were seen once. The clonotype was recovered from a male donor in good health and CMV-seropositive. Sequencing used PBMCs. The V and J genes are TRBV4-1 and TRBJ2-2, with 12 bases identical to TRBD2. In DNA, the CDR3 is TGCGCCAGCAGCCAAATACTAGCGGGGGGAGGGGAGCTGTTTTTT. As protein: CASSQILAGGGELFF.